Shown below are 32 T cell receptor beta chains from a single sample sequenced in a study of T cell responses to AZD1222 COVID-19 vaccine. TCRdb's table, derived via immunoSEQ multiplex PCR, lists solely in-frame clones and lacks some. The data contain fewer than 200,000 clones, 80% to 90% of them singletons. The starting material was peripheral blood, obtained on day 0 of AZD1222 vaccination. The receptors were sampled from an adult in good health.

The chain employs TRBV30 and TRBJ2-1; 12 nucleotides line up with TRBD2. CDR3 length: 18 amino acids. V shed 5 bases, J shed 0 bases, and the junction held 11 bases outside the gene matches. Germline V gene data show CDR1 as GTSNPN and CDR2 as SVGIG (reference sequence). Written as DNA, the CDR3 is TGTGCCTGGGATTCCGGGACTAGCGGGTTTAGCTCCTACAATGAGCAGTTCTTC. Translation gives CAWDSGTSGFSSYNEQFF.

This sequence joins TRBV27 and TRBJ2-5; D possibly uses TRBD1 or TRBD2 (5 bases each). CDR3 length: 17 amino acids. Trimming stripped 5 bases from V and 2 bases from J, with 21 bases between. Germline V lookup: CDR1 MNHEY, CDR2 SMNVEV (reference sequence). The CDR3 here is CASSPVTGRVRQETQYF. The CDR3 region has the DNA TGTGCCAGCAGTCCCGTGACGGGGCGGGTAAGACAAGAGACCCAGTACTTC.

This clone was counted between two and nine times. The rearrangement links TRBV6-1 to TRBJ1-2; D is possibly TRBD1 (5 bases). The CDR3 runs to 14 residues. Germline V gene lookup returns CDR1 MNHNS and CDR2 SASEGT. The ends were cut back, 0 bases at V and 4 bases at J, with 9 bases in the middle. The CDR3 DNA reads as TGTGCCAGCAGTGAAGCGACAGAAACCTATGGCTACACCTTC. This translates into CASSEATETYGYTF.

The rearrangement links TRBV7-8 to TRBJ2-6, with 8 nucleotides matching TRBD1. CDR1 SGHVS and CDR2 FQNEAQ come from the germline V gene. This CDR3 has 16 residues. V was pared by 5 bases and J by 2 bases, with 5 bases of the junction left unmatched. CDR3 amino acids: CASSPWTGPGANVLTF. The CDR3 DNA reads TGTGCCAGCAGCCCCTGGACAGGGCCTGGGGCCAACGTCCTGACTTTC.

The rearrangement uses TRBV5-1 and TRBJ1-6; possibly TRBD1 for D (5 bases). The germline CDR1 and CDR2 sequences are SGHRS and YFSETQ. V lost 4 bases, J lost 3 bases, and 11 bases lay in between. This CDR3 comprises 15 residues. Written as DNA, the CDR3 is TGCGCCAGCAGCCTAGACAGCTACTATAATTCACCCCTCCACTTT. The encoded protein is CASSLDSYYNSPLHF.

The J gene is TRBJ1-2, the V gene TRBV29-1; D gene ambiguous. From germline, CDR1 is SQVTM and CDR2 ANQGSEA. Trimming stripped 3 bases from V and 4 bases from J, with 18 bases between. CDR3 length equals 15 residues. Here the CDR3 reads CSVEVSPIARYGYTF. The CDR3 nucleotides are TGCAGCGTTGAGGTCAGCCCTATCGCCCGCTATGGCTACACCTTC.

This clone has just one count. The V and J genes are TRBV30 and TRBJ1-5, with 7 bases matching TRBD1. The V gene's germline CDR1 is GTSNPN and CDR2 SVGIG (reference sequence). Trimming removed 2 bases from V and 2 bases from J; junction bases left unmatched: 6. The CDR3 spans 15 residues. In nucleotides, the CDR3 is TGTGCCTGGAGTACAGGGGCGGGGGGCAATCAGCCCCAGCATTTT. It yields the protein CAWSTGAGGNQPQHF.

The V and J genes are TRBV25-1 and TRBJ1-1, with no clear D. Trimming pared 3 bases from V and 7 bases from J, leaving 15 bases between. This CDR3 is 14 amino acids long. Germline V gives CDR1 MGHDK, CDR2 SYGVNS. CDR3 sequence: CASSDQPRADEAFF. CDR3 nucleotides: TGTGCCAGCAGTGACCAACCCCGGGCTGATGAAGCTTTCTTT.

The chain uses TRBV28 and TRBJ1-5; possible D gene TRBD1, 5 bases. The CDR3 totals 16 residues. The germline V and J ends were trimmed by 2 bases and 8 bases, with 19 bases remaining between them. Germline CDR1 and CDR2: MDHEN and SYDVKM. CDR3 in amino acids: CASSLGTAERVEPQHF. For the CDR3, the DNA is TGTGCCAGCAGTTTAGGGACGGCGGAGAGGGTCGAGCCCCAGCATTTT. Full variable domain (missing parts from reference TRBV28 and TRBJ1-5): DVKVTQSSRYLVKRTGEKVFLECVQDMDHENMFWYRQDPGLGLRLIYFSYDVKMKEKGDIPEGYSVSREKKERFSLILESASTNQTSMYLCASSLGTAERVEPQHFGDGTRLSIL.

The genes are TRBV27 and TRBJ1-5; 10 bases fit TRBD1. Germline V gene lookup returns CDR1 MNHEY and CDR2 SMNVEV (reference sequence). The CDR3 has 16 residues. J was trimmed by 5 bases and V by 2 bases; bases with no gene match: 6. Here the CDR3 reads CASSLIGTGVDQPQHF. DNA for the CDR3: TGTGCCAGCAGTTTAATAGGGACAGGGGTAGATCAGCCCCAGCATTTT.

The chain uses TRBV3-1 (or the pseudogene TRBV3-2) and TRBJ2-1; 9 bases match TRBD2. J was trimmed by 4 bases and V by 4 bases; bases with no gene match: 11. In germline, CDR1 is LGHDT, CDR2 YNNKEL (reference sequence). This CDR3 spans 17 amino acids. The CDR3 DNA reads TGTGCCAGCAGCCTACGATTAGCGGGAGTCGGGTACAATGAGCAGTTCTTC. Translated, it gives CASSLRLAGVGYNEQFF.

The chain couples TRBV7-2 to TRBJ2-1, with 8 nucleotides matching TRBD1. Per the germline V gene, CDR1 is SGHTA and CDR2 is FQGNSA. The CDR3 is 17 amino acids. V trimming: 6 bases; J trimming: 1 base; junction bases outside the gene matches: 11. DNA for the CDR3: TGTGCCAGCAGTTTGGGCCAGGGACAGGCTTCCTACAATGAGCAGTTCTTC. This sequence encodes CASSLGQGQASYNEQFF.

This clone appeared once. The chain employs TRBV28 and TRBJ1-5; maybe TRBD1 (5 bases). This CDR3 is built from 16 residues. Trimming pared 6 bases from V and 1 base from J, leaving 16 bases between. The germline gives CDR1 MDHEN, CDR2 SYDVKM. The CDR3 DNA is TGTGCCAGCAGCATATTAAGGGGAGCAAGCAATCAGCCCCAGCATTTT. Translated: CASSILRGASNQPQHF. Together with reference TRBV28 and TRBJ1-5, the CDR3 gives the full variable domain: DVKVTQSSRYLVKRTGEKVFLECVQDMDHENMFWYRQDPGLGLRLIYFSYDVKMKEKGDIPEGYSVSREKKERFSLILESASTNQTSMYLCASSILRGASNQPQHFGDGTRLSIL.

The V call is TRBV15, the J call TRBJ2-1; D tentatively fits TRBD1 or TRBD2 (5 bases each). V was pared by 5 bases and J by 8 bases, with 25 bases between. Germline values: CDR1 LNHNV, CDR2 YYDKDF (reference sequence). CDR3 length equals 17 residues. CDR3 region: CATSPRGNSGLGDEQFF. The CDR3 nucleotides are TGTGCCACCAGCCCCCGAGGGAACAGTGGGTTAGGGGATGAGCAGTTCTTC.

CDR3 residues: CASGQGPSGLGEQYF. DNA of the CDR3: TGTGCTAGTGGCCAAGGGCCTAGCGGGCTGGGGGAGCAGTACTTC. The chain recombines TRBV12-5 with TRBJ2-7, with 8 bases that match TRBD2. CDR3 length equals 15 residues. Germline assignment: CDR1 LGHNT and CDR2 FRNRAP. Trimming removed 6 bases from V and 7 bases from J; junction bases left unmatched: 14.

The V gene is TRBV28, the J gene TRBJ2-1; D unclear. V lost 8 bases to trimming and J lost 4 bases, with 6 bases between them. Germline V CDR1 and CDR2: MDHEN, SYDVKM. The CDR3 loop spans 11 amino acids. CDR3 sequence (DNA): TGTGCCAGCGTCAGTTACAATGAGCAGTTCTTC. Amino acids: CASVSYNEQFF.

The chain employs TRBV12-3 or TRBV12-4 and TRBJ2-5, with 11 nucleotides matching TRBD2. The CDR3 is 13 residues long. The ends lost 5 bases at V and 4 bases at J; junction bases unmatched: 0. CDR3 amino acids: CASSTSGGETQYF. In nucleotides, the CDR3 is TGTGCCAGCAGTACTAGCGGGGGAGAGACCCAGTACTTC.

CDR3 sequence (DNA): TGTGCCAGCAGCCTCAGGTACCAAGAGACCCAGTACTTC. This encodes CASSLRYQETQYF. The rearrangement uses TRBV7-2 and TRBJ2-5; D is ambiguous. V was pared by 5 bases and J by 0 bases, with 7 bases between. The CDR3 totals 13 residues. The germline CDR1 and CDR2 sequences are SGHTA and FQGNSA.

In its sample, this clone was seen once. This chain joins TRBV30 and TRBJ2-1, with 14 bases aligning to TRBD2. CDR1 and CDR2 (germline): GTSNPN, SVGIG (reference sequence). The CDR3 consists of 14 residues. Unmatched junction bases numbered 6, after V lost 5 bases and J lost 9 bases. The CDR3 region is CAWGTSGGRGEQFF. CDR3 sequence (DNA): TGTGCCTGGGGGACTAGCGGGGGACGGGGTGAGCAGTTCTTC.

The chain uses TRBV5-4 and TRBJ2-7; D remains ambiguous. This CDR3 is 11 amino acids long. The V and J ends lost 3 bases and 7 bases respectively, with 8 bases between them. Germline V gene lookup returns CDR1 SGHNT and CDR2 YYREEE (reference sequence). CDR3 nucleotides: TGTGCCAGCAGCTCTGGACGGGAGCAGTACTTC. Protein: CASSSGREQYF.

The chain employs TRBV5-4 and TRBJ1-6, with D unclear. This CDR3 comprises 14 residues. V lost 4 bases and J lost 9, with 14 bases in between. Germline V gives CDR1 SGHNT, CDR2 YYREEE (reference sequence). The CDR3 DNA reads TGTGCCAGCAGCGTAGGGAGGGTGGGTTCACCCCTCCACTTT. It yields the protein CASSVGRVGSPLHF.

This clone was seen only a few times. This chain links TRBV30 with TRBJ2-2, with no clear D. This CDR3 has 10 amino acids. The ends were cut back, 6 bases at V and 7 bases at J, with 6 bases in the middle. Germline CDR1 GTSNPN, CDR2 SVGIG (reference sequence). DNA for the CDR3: TGTGCCTGTGGGTACGGGGAGCTGTTTTTT. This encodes CACGYGELFF.

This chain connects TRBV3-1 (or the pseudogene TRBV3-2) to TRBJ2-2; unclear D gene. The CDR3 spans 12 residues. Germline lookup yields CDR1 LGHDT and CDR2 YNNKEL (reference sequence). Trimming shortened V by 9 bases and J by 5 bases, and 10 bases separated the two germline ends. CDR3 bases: TGTGCCAGTGAGGCGTTTACCGGGGAGCTGTTTTTT. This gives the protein CASEAFTGELFF.

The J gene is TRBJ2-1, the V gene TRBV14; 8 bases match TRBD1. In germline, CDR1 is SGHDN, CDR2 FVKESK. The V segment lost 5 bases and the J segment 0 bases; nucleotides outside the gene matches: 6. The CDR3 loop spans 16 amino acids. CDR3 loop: CASSSGQGLSYNEQFF. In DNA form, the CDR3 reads TGTGCCAGCAGCTCAGGACAGGGTCTCTCCTACAATGAGCAGTTCTTC.

CDR3 in amino acids: CASSPNGRPDTQYF. The CDR3 DNA sequence: TGTGCCAGCAGCCCCAATGGGCGGCCAGATACGCAGTATTTT. The chain is built from TRBV6-5 and TRBJ2-3; D unresolved. The V end lost 6 bases, the J end lost 4 bases, and 14 bases lay between the germline ends. CDR3 length: 14 amino acids. Germline CDR1 reads MNHEY; CDR2 reads SVGAGI.

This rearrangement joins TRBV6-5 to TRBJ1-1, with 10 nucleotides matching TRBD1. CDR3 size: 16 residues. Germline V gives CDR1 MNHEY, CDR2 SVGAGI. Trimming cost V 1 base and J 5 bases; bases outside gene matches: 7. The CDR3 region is CASSYFGQGGRTEAFF. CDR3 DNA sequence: TGTGCCAGCAGTTACTTCGGACAGGGGGGTCGGACTGAAGCTTTCTTT.

CDR3: CASSAMDQPQHF. For the CDR3, the DNA is TGTGCCAGTAGTGCGATGGATCAGCCCCAGCATTTT. This chain uses TRBV19 with TRBJ1-5; D unclear. Germline-derived CDR1 and CDR2 are LNHDA and SQIVND (reference sequence). The CDR3 spans 12 residues. Trimming stripped 5 bases from V and 5 bases from J, with 7 bases between.

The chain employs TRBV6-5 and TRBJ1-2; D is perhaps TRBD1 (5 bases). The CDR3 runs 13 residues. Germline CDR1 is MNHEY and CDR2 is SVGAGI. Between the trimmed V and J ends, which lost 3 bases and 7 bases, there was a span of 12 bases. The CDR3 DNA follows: TGTGCCAGCAGTTATAACGGGGCAGGTGGCTACACCTTC. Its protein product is CASSYNGAGGYTF.

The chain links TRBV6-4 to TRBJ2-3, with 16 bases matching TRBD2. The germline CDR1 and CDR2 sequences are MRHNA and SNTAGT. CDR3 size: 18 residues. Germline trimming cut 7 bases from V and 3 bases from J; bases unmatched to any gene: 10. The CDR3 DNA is TGTGCCAGCAACGGGACTAGCGGGAGGGCGGTGGAGACAGATACGCAGTATTTT. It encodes CASNGTSGRAVETDTQYF.

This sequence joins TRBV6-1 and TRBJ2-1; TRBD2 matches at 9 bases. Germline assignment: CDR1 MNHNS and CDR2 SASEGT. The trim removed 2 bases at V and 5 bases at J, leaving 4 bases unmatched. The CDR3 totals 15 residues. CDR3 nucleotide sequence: TGTGCCAGCAGTGAATTTCGCGGGAGGGACAATGAGCAGTTCTTC. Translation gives CASSEFRGRDNEQFF.

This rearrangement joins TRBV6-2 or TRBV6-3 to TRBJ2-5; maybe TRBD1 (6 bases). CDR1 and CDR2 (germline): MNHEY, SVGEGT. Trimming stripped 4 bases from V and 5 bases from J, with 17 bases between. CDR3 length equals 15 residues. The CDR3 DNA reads TGTGCCAGCAGTTCGGCAGGGGTGGCAAGTGAGACCCAGTACTTC. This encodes CASSSAGVASETQYF.

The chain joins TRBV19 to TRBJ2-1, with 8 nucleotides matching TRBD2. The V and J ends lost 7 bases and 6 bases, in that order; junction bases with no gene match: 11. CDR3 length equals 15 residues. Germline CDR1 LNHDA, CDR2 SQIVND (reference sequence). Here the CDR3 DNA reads TGTGCCAGTACCGACGGTAGCGGGGATTCCAATGAGCAGTTCTTC. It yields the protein CASTDGSGDSNEQFF.